This entry lists 22 T cell receptor beta chains sequenced from one sample in a study of OX40 agonist ivuxolimab in advanced cancers. TCRdb's table, derived via immunoSEQ multiplex PCR, lists solely in-frame clones and lacks some. The sample lists under 40,000 clones; 78% were seen once. Sample: CD4+ or CD8+ T cells sorted from blood, taken in a trial of the OX40 agonist ivuxolimab. Receptors originate from an adult with an advanced solid tumor such as melanoma, head and neck, liver or kidney cancer.

The rearrangement uses TRBV6-1 and TRBJ2-4; TRBD1 aligns across 8 bases. This CDR3 is built from 20 residues. The junction had 14 bases not matched to a gene; V was cut back by 1 base and J by 0 bases. Germline V CDR1 and CDR2: MNHNS, SASEGT. CDR3 sequence (DNA): TGTGCCAGCAGTGAAGTGGGGACTCAGGGGGCTTCAAGAGCCAAAAACATTCAGTACTTC. It codes for CASSEVGTQGASRAKNIQYF.

This rearrangement joins TRBV6-5 to TRBJ1-2; D perhaps matches TRBD1 (5 bases). Germline V gene lookup returns CDR1 MNHEY and CDR2 SVGAGI. The CDR3 is 15 amino acids. Trimming took off 5 bases at V and 8 bases at J, with 21 bases between the two ends. Here the CDR3 DNA reads TGTGCCAGCAGTAATCATCCCGGGGCTCTGGGGGGCTACACCTTC. This codes for CASSNHPGALGGYTF.

This chain joins TRBV7-3 and TRBJ2-6, with no clear D. The CDR3 is 14 residues long. Germline CDR1 SGHTA, CDR2 FQGTGA. V lost 5 bases and J 0 bases, leaving 5 bases between the germline ends. The CDR3 is CASSPNSGANVLTF. In DNA form, the CDR3 reads TGTGCCAGCAGCCCGAACTCTGGGGCCAACGTCCTGACTTTC.

The rearrangement links TRBV15 to TRBJ2-3; D possibly corresponds to TRBD1 (5 bases). V was cut by 7 bases and J by 0 bases, with 8 bases left in between. Looked up from germline, CDR1 is LNHNV and CDR2 is YYDKDF (reference sequence). The CDR3 extends over 13 amino acids. The chain's CDR3 is CATTTASTDTQYF. The CDR3 DNA reads TGTGCCACCACGACAGCTAGCACAGATACGCAGTATTTT.

The gene calls are TRBV5-4 and TRBJ1-2; TRBD1 matches 8 bases. The CDR3 runs 16 residues. Germline trimming cut 0 bases from V and 4 bases from J; bases unmatched to any gene: 8. In germline, CDR1 is SGHNT, CDR2 YYREEE (reference sequence). The CDR3 DNA reads TGTGCCAGCAGCTTGGGAGCAGGGGGCACGAGCTATGGCTACACCTTC. Translating it yields CASSLGAGGTSYGYTF.

There are a few counts of this clone. This chain uses TRBV6-6 with TRBJ1-6; D remains unclear. CDR1 MNHNY and CDR2 SVGAGI come from the germline V gene (reference sequence). Trimming cost V 6 bases and J 4 bases, with 7 bases left between them. The CDR3 is 13 amino acids. The CDR3 spells CASSGDYNSPLHF. The CDR3 nucleotides are TGTGCCAGCAGCGGGGATTATAATTCACCCCTCCACTTT.

V gene TRBV6-5 combines with J gene TRBJ2-1; 7 nucleotides agree with TRBD2. The CDR3 is made up of 16 amino acids. Trimming removed 2 bases from V and 1 base from J; junction bases left unmatched: 5. Looked up from germline, CDR1 is MNHEY and CDR2 is SVGAGI. CDR3 coding DNA: TGTGCCAGCAGTTACCCCGCGCGGGGGTCCTACAATGAGCAGTTCTTC. It is translated as CASSYPARGSYNEQFF.

This clone was seen a few times. The genes are TRBV14 and TRBJ2-1, with D hard to call. The CDR3 has 13 residues. Trimming removed 1 base at V and 6 bases at J, with 7 bases between. The germline CDR1 and CDR2 sequences are SGHDN and FVKESK. CDR3 sequence reads: CASSQVGGNEQFF. Here the CDR3 DNA reads TGTGCCAGCAGCCAAGTTGGCGGCAATGAGCAGTTCTTC.

This clone was recorded a few times. The chain combines TRBV7-9 with TRBJ1-6, with D uncertain. Germline V gene sequence: CDR1 SEHNR, CDR2 FQNEAQ (reference sequence). The V end was cut by 2 bases, the J end by 10 bases, with 12 bases between. CDR3 length equals 14 residues. CDR3 in DNA: TGTGCCAGCAGCTTAAATTCAGCGGCGTCACCCCTCCACTTT. It encodes CASSLNSAASPLHF.

V and J are TRBV5-8 and TRBJ1-1; D remains ambiguous. Germline CDR1 SGHTS, CDR2 YDEGEE. The CDR3 is 14 amino acids. Trimming shortened V by 4 bases and J by 1 base, and 11 bases separated the two germline ends. The CDR3 nucleotides are TGTGCCAGCAGCCTCGGACTCGGGAACACTGAAGCTTTCTTT. Translation: CASSLGLGNTEAFF.

The V call is TRBV9, the J call TRBJ2-1; D possibly corresponds to TRBD2 (5 bases). Per germline, CDR1 SGDLS and CDR2 YYNGEE. Trimming took off 0 bases at V and 4 bases at J, with 11 bases between the two ends. CDR3 length: 15 amino acids. CDR3 loop: CASSVVGAEYNEQFF. CDR3 sequence (DNA): TGTGCCAGCAGCGTAGTGGGAGCGGAGTACAATGAGCAGTTCTTC.

V and J are TRBV5-1 and TRBJ1-4; perhaps TRBD1 as D (5 bases). In germline, CDR1 is SGHRS, CDR2 YFSETQ. The CDR3 extends over 13 amino acids. V lost 7 bases, J lost 7 bases, and 14 bases lay in between. The CDR3 is CASSPGPGEKLFF. CDR3 DNA sequence: TGCGCCAGCTCCCCGGGACCTGGTGAAAAACTGTTTTTT.

The chain links TRBV18 to TRBJ2-1; TRBD1 might be the D (5 bases). Per the germline V gene, CDR1 is KGHSH and CDR2 is LQKENI. The CDR3 is made up of 14 amino acids. Trimming pared 8 bases from V and 0 bases from J, leaving 11 bases between. CDR3 bases: TGTGCCAGCACCCGACAGAGCTCCTACAATGAGCAGTTCTTC. Protein: CASTRQSSYNEQFF.

V and J are TRBV7-9 and TRBJ2-5, with 9 bases identical to TRBD2. The end of the DNA is better explained by TRBJ2-7, so the J call may be wrong. This CDR3 region has 15 residues. Germline V gene sequence: CDR1 SEHNR, CDR2 FQNEAQ (reference sequence). CDR3 region: CASSLSGGYSYEQYF. DNA of the CDR3: TGTGCCAGCAGCTTGAGCGGGGGGTACTCCTACGAGCAGTACTTC.

This chain uses TRBV6-5 with TRBJ2-7; 8 bases align to TRBD2. The CDR3 has 14 amino acids. The germline V gene has CDR1 MNHEY and CDR2 SVGAGI. V lost 4 bases, J lost 5 bases, and 7 bases stayed unmatched. The CDR3: CASSSRRREDEQYF. The CDR3 nucleotides are TGTGCCAGCAGTTCCCGCCGGCGGGAGGACGAGCAGTACTTC.

The rearrangement uses TRBV28 and TRBJ2-5; TRBD1 matches 11 bases. Germline V gives CDR1 MDHEN, CDR2 SYDVKM. With V trimmed by 6 bases and J by 5 bases, 8 bases remained unmatched. This CDR3 has 15 residues. CDR3 nucleotide sequence: TGTGCCAGCAGGGGCGGACAGGGGGCGCGGGAGACCCAGTACTTC. Protein sequence: CASRGGQGARETQYF.

The rearrangement links TRBV15 to TRBJ1-2; 7 nucleotides agree with TRBD1. The germline V gene has CDR1 LNHNV and CDR2 YYDKDF (reference sequence). The J segment lost 0 bases and the V segment lost 2 bases, leaving 15 bases of the junction unmatched. The CDR3 has 19 residues. The CDR3 DNA reads TGTGCCACCAGCAGATCATACGGCGTAGGGGACAGCGCTAACTATGGCTACACCTTC. It yields the protein CATSRSYGVGDSANYGYTF.

V is TRBV7-8 and J is TRBJ2-5, with D perhaps assigned TRBD1 or TRBD2 (6 bases each). Trimming removed 7 bases at V and 2 bases at J, with 11 bases between. Germline CDR1 and CDR2: SGHVS and FQNEAQ. The CDR3 spans 13 residues. The CDR3 reads CASNRGGQETQYF. The CDR3 DNA reads TGTGCCAGCAACCGAGGGGGGCAAGAGACCCAGTACTTC.

The CDR3 DNA reads TGTGCCAGCAGCCAAGATGTTGGACGCAGTCAGCCCCAGCATTTT. This sequence encodes CASSQDVGRSQPQHF. The chain joins TRBV4-2 to TRBJ1-5; no reliable D call. CDR3 length equals 15 residues. CDR1 is LGHNA and CDR2 is YNFKEQ in the germline V gene. V lost 0 bases and J lost 6, with 12 bases in between.

V is TRBV20-1 and J is TRBJ2-7; D is unclear. The CDR3 loop spans 11 amino acids. Per germline, CDR1 DFQATT and CDR2 SNEGSKA (reference sequence). V shed 3 bases and J shed 6 bases, with 9 bases lying between them. This CDR3 is CSASRSSEQYF. The CDR3, as DNA: TGCAGTGCTAGTCGGAGTTCCGAGCAGTACTTC.

The V call is TRBV19, the J call TRBJ2-3; TRBD1 matches 10 bases. The CDR3 totals 17 residues. V shed 5 bases, J shed 3 bases, and the junction held 11 bases outside the gene matches. Germline V gene data show CDR1 as LNHDA and CDR2 as SQIVND (reference sequence). The CDR3 region has the DNA TGTGCCAGTAGTCGAACGGACAGGGGGATTAAAACAGATACGCAGTATTTT. Its translation is CASSRTDRGIKTDTQYF. Using reference TRBV19 and TRBJ2-3 for the parts outside the CDR3, the full variable domain is DGGITQSPKYLFRKEGQNVTLSCEQNLNHDAMYWYRQDPGQGLRLIYYSQIVNDFQKGDIAEGYSVSREKKESFPLTVTSAQKNPTAFYLCASSRTDRGIKTDTQYFGPGTRLTVL.

The chain uses TRBV11-2 and TRBJ2-1; D might be TRBD1 or TRBD2, each matching 6 bases. V lost 5 bases, J lost 6 bases, and 17 bases lay in between. The CDR3 runs 15 residues. Germline CDR1 is SGHAT and CDR2 is FQNNGV. The CDR3 loop is CASSPRGRSGNEQFF. DNA for the CDR3: TGTGCCAGCAGCCCTAGGGGGAGGTCCGGCAATGAGCAGTTCTTC.